A selection of T cell receptor beta chains follows, all from one sample in a study of cytomegalovirus exposure and HLA in healthy donors. The method was immunoSEQ multiplex PCR; TCRdb's version includes in-frame clones alone and lacks a portion of them. The sample comprises 90,000 or so clones, roughly 71% of which are singletons, and under 3% rests with the top ten. Sequenced input: PBMCs. The receptor source for this set is a man aged 50 to 59 in good health and CMV-seronegative. Each CDR3 is given with its conserved first and last residue. The D gene is left open where the match is weak. Expanded clones get a size class; other rows say once, few or many, or leave the size out.

.	TRBV18	TRBJ2-1	.	CASSPSRYNEQFF	TGTGCCAGCTCACCGTCGCGATACAATGAGCAGTTCTTC
few	TRBV19	TRBJ1-1	.	CASSPGDIWGNTEAFF	TGTGCCAGTAGTCCCGGGGACATCTGGGGAAACACTGAAGCTTTCTTT
few	TRBV6-4	TRBJ2-1	.	CASSDSGNNEQFF	TGTGCCAGCAGTGACTCGGGCAACAATGAGCAGTTCTTC
.	TRBV2	TRBJ2-6	TRBD1	CASSDVGTGGYGANVLTF	TGTGCCAGCAGTGACGTCGGGACAGGGGGCTATGGGGCCAACGTCCTGACTTTC
.	TRBV4-1	TRBJ1-1	TRBD1	CASSRGQGVNTEAFF	TGCGCCAGCAGCCGGGGACAGGGGGTTAACACTGAAGCTTTCTTT
.	TRBV7-9	TRBJ2-7	TRBD1	CASSDFHWDRGYEQYF	TGTGCCAGCAGCGATTTTCACTGGGACAGGGGCTACGAGCAGTACTTC
.	TRBV21-1	TRBJ2-3	.	CARLTRGDTQYF	TGTGCCAGGTTAACCCGGGGGGATACGCAGTATTTT
.	TRBV4-3	TRBJ1-5	TRBD1	CASSPQYGTGDQPQHF	TGCGCCAGCAGCCCGCAATACGGGACAGGGGATCAGCCCCAGCATTTT
few	TRBV7-2	TRBJ2-1	TRBD1	CASSLLGDSSYNEQFF	TGTGCCAGCAGCTTACTGGGGGACAGCTCCTACAATGAGCAGTTCTTC
.	TRBV5-6	TRBJ2-1	TRBD2	CASSSPGQRGASYNEQFF	TGTGCCAGCAGCTCCCCAGGGCAGCGGGGGGCCTCCTACAATGAGCAGTTCTTC
.	TRBV29-1	TRBJ2-1	.	CSVWRTVLIF	TGCAGCGTTTGGCGTACAGTTTTGATCTTC
.	TRBV9	TRBJ1-2	TRBD1	CASSPYYEGARYGYTF	TGTGCCAGCAGCCCCTATTACGAGGGGGCGCGTTATGGCTACACCTTC
.	TRBV5-4	TRBJ1-1	TRBD1	CASSTRQGADWGTEAFF	TGTGCCAGCAGCACTAGACAGGGGGCGGATTGGGGCACTGAAGCTTTCTTT
once	TRBV6-5	TRBJ1-2	TRBD1	CASSYSIQGNNGYTF	TGTGCCAGCAGTTACTCGATACAGGGGAACAATGGCTACACCTTC
.	TRBV4-1	TRBJ2-2	.	CASSQVPLLVSNTGELFF	TGCGCCAGCAGCCAAGTTCCCCTGCTAGTCTCGAACACCGGGGAGCTGTTTTTT
.	TRBV5-1	TRBJ1-5	TRBD1	CASSLGDRGPEPQHF	TGCGCCAGCAGCTTGGGCGACAGGGGGCCGGAGCCCCAGCATTTT
few	TRBV11-1	TRBJ1-4	.	CASSLRGANEKLFF	TGTGCCAGCAGCCTAAGGGGCGCCAATGAAAAACTGTTTTTT
.	TRBV18	TRBJ1-1	.	CASSPQRGNTEAFF	TGTGCCAGCTCACCGCAGCGCGGAAACACTGAAGCTTTCTTT
.	TRBV18	TRBJ2-5	TRBD2	CASSPSSGQETQYF	TGTGCCAGCTCACCCTCTAGCGGTCAAGAGACCCAGTACTTC
.	TRBV5-1	TRBJ2-5	.	CASSLEPGAETQYF	TGCGCCAGCAGCTTGGAGCCTGGAGCTGAGACCCAGTACTTC
few	TRBV5-1	TRBJ1-1	.	CASSTGWGPGDTEAFF	TGCGCCAGCAGCACCGGTTGGGGCCCTGGGGACACTGAAGCTTTCTTT
.	TRBV7-7	TRBJ2-1	.	CASSLVLEDTYNEQFF	TGTGCTAGCAGTCTAGTGCTCGAGGACACCTACAATGAGCAGTTCTTC
.	TRBV11-2	TRBJ2-7	.	CASSETDEQYF	TGTGCCAGCAGCGAGACAGACGAGCAGTACTTC
.	TRBV5-4	TRBJ1-2	.	CASSLRAQPLAPNYGYTF	TGTGCCAGCAGCCTGCGGGCGCAGCCGCTCGCGCCTAACTATGGCTACACCTTC
.	TRBV7-8	TRBJ1-5	.	CASSLQGYSNQPQHF	TGTGCCAGCAGCTTACAGGGGTATAGCAATCAGCCCCAGCATTTT
.	TRBV12-2	TRBJ2-1	.	CASRSLAAVDNEQFF	TGTGCAAGTCGCTCTCTAGCGGCCGTAGACAATGAGCAGTTCTTC
.	TRBV20-1	TRBJ2-2	.	CSALAGELFF	TGCAGTGCTTTAGCCGGGGAGCTGTTTTTT
.	TRBV5-8	TRBJ1-3	TRBD1	CASSFWDSIPQTSGNTIYF	TGTGCCAGCAGCTTTTGGGACAGCATCCCACAGACCTCTGGAAACACCATATATTTT
.	TRBV4-3	TRBJ2-2	.	CASSQQPPGTTGELFF	TGCGCCAGCAGCCAGCAACCTCCAGGAACCACCGGGGAGCTGTTTTTT
.	TRBV20-1	TRBJ2-1	.	CSRGGEVEQFF	TGCAGTAGGGGGGGCGAAGTTGAGCAGTTCTTC
.	TRBV5-1	TRBJ2-2	TRBD2	CASKGGPNTGELFF	TGCGCCAGCAAGGGAGGGCCGAACACCGGGGAGCTGTTTTTT
.	TRBV7-8	TRBJ1-1	TRBD1	CASSITSGTGAPEAFF	TGTGCCAGCAGCATAACCTCAGGGACAGGGGCCCCTGAAGCTTTCTTT
.	TRBV14	TRBJ2-5	TRBD1	CASSQGVGDRQETQYF	TGTGCCAGCAGCCAAGGCGTTGGGGACAGACAAGAGACCCAGTACTTC
.	TRBV5-4	TRBJ2-2	TRBD2	CASRAGENTGELFF	TGTGCCAGCAGGGCGGGGGAAAACACCGGGGAGCTGTTTTTT
once	TRBV4-3	TRBJ1-4	.	CASSQDQTGIEKLFF	TGCGCCAGCAGCCAAGATCAAACAGGGATTGAAAAACTGTTTTTT
few	TRBV19	TRBJ1-3	TRBD1	CASRPDRANSGNTIYF	TGTGCCAGTAGGCCGGACAGGGCCAACTCTGGAAACACCATATATTTT
.	TRBV9	TRBJ1-3	.	CASMGRGTSGNTIYF	TGTGCCAGCATGGGGCGGGGGACCTCTGGAAACACCATATATTTT
few	TRBV18	TRBJ1-4	.	CASSPPSRGNEKLFF	TGTGCCAGCTCACCACCCTCCAGGGGTAATGAAAAACTGTTTTTT
.	TRBV4-1	TRBJ1-2	.	CASSQVPGDYGYTF	TGCGCCAGCAGCCAAGTCCCGGGGGACTATGGCTACACCTTC
few	TRBV5-1	TRBJ1-1	.	CASSLGQDTEAFF	TGCGCCAGCAGCTTGGGACAGGACACTGAAGCTTTCTTT
.	TRBV4-1	TRBJ1-4	.	CASSRRENGPGHNEKLFF	TGCGCCAGCAGCCGCAGAGAAAATGGCCCGGGACACAATGAAAAACTGTTTTTT
.	TRBV2	TRBJ2-1	.	CASSEGRESDEQFF	TGTGCCAGCAGTGAAGGACGGGAGTCGGATGAGCAGTTCTTC
few	TRBV5-1	TRBJ2-3	.	CASSLSMSGQWDTQYF	TGCGCCAGCAGCTTGTCGATGAGTGGACAATGGGATACGCAGTATTTT
.	TRBV7-9	TRBJ2-5	.	CASSPGMGFQETQYF	TGTGCCAGCAGCCCAGGGATGGGGTTCCAAGAGACCCAGTACTTC
.	TRBV6-6	TRBJ1-5	TRBD1	CASSYGDRVNQPQHF	TGTGCCAGCAGTTATGGGGACAGGGTCAATCAGCCCCAGCATTTT